This T cell receptor beta chain was retrieved from a study of blood T cell repertoires in COVID-19. Clones were read by immunoSEQ multiplex PCR, and TCRdb kept only the in-frame ones, dropping some. The sample records roughly 99,000 clones, over 70% being singletons. Germline V gene lookup returns CDR1 SGHVS and CDR2 FQNEAQ. With 4 bases removed from V and 5 bases from J, the gap between germline ends came to 18 bases. CDR3 length: 16 amino acids. The rearrangement uses TRBV7-8 and TRBJ1-3, with D possibly being TRBD1 (6 bases). Specimen: peripheral blood. The clonotype originates from a woman of 80 years or more with acute or convalescent COVID-19. Here the CDR3 DNA reads TGTGCCAGCAGCTGGGGGCTAGGTAATCGGAGAAACACCATATATTTT. This translates into CASSWGLGNRRNTIYF. The full variable domain, with the rest looked up from reference TRBV7-8 and TRBJ1-3, is GAGVSQSPRYKVAKRGQDVALRCDPISGHVSLFWYQQALGQGPEFLTYFQNEAQLDKSGLPSDRFFAERPEGSVSTLKIQRTQQEDSAVYLCASSWGLGNRRNTIYFGEGSWLTVV.